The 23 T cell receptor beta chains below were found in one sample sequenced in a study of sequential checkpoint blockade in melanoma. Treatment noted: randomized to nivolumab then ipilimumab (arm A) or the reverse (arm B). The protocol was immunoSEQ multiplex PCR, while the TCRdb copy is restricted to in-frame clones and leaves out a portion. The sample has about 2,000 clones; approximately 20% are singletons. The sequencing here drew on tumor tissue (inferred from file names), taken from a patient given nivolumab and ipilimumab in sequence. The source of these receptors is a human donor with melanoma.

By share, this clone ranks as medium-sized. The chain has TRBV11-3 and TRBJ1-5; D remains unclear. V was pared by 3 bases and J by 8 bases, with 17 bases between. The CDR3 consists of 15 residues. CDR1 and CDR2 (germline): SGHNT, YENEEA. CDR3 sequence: CASSLAALKIKPQHF. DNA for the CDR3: TGTGCCAGCAGCTTGGCGGCACTTAAAATCAAGCCCCAGCATTTT.

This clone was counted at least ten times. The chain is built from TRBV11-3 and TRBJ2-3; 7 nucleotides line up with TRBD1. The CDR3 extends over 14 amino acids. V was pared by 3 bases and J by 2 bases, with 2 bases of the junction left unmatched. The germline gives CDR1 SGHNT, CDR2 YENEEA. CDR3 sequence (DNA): TGTGCCAGCAGCTTGGGACAGTACACAGATACGCAGTATTTT. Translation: CASSLGQYTDTQYF.

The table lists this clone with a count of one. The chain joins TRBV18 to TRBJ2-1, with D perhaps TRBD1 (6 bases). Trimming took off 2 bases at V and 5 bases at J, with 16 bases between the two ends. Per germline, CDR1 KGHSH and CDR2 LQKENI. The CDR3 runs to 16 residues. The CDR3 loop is CASSPTPGATNNEQFF. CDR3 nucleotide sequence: TGTGCCAGCTCACCAACCCCAGGGGCTACTAACAATGAGCAGTTCTTC.

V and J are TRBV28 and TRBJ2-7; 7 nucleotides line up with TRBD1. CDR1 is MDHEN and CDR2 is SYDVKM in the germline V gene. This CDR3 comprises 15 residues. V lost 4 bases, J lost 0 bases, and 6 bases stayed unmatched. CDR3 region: CASSSPGDSSYEQYF. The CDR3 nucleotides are TGTGCCAGCAGTTCCCCTGGGGACAGCTCCTACGAGCAGTACTTC. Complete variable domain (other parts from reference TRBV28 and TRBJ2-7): DVKVTQSSRYLVKRTGEKVFLECVQDMDHENMFWYRQDPGLGLRLIYFSYDVKMKEKGDIPEGYSVSREKKERFSLILESASTNQTSMYLCASSSPGDSSYEQYFGPGTRLTVT.

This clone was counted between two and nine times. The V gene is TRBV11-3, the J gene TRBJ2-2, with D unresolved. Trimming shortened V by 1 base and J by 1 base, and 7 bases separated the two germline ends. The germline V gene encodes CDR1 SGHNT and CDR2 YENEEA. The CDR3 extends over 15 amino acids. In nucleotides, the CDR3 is TGTGCCAGCAGCTTAGTGTCCGGGAACACCGGGGAGCTGTTTTTT. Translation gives CASSLVSGNTGELFF.

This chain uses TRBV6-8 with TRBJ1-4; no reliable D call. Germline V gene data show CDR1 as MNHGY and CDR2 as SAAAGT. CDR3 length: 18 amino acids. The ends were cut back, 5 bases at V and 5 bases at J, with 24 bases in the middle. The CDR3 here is CASSDCPSLLVDNEKLFF. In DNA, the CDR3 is TGTGCCAGCAGTGACTGTCCAAGTCTCCTAGTCGACAATGAAAAACTGTTTTTT.

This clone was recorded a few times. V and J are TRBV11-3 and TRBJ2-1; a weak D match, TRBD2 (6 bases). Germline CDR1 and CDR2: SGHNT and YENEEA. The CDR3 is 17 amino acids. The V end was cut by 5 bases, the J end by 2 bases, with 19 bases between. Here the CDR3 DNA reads TGTGCCAGCAGCCGCAAAAAGTATCGGACTACCTACAATGAGCAGTTCTTC. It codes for CASSRKKYRTTYNEQFF. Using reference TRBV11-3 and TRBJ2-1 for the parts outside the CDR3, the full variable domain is EAGVVQSPRYKIIEKKQPVAFWCNPISGHNTLYWYLQNLGQGPELLIRYENEEAVDDSQLPKDRFSAERLKGVDSTLKIQPAELGDSAVYLCASSRKKYRTTYNEQFFGPGTRLTVL.

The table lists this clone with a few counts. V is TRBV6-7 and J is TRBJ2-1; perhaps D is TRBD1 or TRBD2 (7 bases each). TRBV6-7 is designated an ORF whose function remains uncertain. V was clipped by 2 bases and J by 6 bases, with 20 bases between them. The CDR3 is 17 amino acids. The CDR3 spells CASSYDWRPGGGNEQFF. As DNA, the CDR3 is TGTGCCAGCAGTTACGACTGGCGCCCAGGGGGGGGCAATGAGCAGTTCTTC.

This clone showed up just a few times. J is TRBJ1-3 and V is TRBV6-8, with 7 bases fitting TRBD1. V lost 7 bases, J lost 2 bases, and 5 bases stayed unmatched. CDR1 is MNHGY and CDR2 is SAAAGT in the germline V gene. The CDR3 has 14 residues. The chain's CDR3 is CASTTGTAGNTIYF. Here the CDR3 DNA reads TGTGCCAGCACCACGGGGACAGCTGGAAACACCATATATTTT.

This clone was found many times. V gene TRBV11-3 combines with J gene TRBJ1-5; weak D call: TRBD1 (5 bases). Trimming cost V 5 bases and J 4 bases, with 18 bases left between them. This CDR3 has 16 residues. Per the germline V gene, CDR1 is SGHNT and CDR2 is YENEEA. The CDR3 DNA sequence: TGTGCCAGCAGCCTCGGGTCAGGCAGGGTGAATCAGCCCCAGCATTTT. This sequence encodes CASSLGSGRVNQPQHF.

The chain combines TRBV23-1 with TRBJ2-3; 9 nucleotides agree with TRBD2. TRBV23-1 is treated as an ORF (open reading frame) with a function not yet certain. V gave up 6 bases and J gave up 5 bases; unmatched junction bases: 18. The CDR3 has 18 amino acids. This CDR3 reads CASSQDGISGSSVDTQYF. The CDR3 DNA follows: TGCGCCAGCAGCCAAGATGGTATTAGCGGGAGTTCGGTAGATACGCAGTATTTT.

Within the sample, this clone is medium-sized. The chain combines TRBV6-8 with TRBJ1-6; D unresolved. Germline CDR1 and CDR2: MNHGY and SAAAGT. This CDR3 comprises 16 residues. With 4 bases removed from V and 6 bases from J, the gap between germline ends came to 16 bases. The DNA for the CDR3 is TGTGCCAGCAGTTTATCGACGGGGATTTTTAATTCACCCCTCCACTTT. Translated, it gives CASSLSTGIFNSPLHF.

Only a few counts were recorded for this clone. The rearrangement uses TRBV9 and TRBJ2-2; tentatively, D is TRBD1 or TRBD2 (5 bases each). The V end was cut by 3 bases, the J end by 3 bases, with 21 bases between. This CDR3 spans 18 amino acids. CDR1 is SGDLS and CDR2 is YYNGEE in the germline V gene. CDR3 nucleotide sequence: TGTGCCAGCAGCGATGGGGGTAGGCGAGAAGGCGACACCGGGGAGCTGTTTTTT. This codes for CASSDGGRREGDTGELFF.

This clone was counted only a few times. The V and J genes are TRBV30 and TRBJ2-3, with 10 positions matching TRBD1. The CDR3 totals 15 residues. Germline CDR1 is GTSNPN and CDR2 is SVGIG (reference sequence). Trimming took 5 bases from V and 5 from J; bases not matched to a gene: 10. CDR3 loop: CAWCPGTGVIDTQYF. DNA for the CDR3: TGTGCCTGGTGCCCCGGGACAGGGGTTATAGATACGCAGTATTTT.

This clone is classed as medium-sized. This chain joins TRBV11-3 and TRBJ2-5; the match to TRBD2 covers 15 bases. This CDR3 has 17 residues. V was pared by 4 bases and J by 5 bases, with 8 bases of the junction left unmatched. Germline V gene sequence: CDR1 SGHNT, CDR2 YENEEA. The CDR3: CASSSGLAGGFSETQYF. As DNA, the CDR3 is TGTGCCAGCAGCTCTGGACTAGCGGGAGGGTTCAGCGAGACCCAGTACTTC.

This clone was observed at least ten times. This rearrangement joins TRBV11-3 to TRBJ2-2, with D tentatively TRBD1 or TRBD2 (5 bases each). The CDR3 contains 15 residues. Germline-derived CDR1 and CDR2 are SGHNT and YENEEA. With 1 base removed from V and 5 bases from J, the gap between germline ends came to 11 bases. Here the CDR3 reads CASSLGTGRTGELFF. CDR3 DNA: TGTGCCAGCAGCTTAGGGACGGGGCGGACCGGGGAGCTGTTTTTT.

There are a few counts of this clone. The CDR3 region has the DNA TGTGCCAGCAGCTTTAAAGGGGAGGGGGGCACAGCCTACGAGCAGTACTTC. Translated: CASSFKGEGGTAYEQYF. The chain recombines TRBV11-3 with TRBJ2-7; tentatively, D is TRBD2 (7 bases). CDR3 size: 17 residues. With 3 bases removed from V and 2 bases from J, the gap between germline ends came to 20 bases. Germline V gene data show CDR1 as SGHNT and CDR2 as YENEEA.

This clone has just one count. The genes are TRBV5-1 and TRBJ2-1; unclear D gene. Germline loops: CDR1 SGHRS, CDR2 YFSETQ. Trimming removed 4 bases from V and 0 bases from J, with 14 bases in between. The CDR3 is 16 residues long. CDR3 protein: CASSGLPGFSYNEQFF. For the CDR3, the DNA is TGCGCCAGCAGCGGTCTGCCGGGCTTCTCCTACAATGAGCAGTTCTTC.

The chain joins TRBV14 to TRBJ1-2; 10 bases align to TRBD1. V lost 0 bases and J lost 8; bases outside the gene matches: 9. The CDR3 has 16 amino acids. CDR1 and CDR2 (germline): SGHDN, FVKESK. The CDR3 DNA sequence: TGTGCCAGCAGCCAAGATGCCCCGGACAGGGGGGGCGGCTACACCTTC. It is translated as CASSQDAPDRGGGYTF.

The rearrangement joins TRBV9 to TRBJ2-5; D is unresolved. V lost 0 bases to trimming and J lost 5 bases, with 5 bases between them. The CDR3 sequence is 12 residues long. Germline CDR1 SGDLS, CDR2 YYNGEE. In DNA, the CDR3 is TGTGCCAGCAGCGTAGGTGGGGAGACCCAGTACTTC. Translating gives CASSVGGETQYF.

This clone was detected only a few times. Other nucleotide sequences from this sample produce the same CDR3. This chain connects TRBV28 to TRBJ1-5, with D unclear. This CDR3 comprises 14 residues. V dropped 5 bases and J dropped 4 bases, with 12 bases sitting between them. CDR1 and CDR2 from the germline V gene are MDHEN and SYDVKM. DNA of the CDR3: TGTGCCAGCAGTCCCCGACGGTTTAATCAGCCCCAGCATTTT. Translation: CASSPRRFNQPQHF.

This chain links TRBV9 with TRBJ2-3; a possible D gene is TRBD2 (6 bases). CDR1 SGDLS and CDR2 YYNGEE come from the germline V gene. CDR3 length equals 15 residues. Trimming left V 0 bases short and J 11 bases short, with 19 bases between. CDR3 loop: CASSVGGGSGPMQYF. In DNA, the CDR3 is TGTGCCAGCAGCGTAGGAGGAGGGAGTGGCCCGATGCAGTATTTT.

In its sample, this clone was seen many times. The CDR3 coding sequence is TGTGCCAGCAGCAGCCTGTGGTCCCAGGGGAGCAATCAGCCCCAGCATTTT. Translation gives CASSSLWSQGSNQPQHF. The rearrangement uses TRBV11-3 and TRBJ1-5, with D tentatively TRBD1 (6 bases). Per the germline V gene, CDR1 is SGHNT and CDR2 is YENEEA. This CDR3 spans 17 amino acids. V was pared by 5 bases and J by 1 base, with 18 bases between.